This TCR beta chain was sequenced during a study of control samples from healthy donors and cancer patients. Profiled with immunoSEQ multiplex PCR; TCRdb holds only in-frame clones, not every one. Altogether roughly 76,000 clones are present, roughly 94% being singletons, with the ten largest covering around 4.9%. V was shortened by 4 bases and J by 0 bases, with 16 bases between the two germline ends. From germline, CDR1 is SGHKS and CDR2 YYEKEE (reference sequence). The CDR3 is 17 residues long. Sequencing was done on a sample of blood. The chain joins TRBV5-5 to TRBJ2-2; D is unclear. This sequence originates from a woman between 18 and 29 years old in good health. The CDR3 bases are TGTGCCAGCAGCCGCGACTCCTCTGCCGCGAACACCGGGGAGCTGTTTTTT. It is translated as CASSRDSSAANTGELFF. Combining the CDR3 with reference TRBV5-5 and TRBJ2-2 gives the whole variable domain DAGVTQSPTHLIKTRGQQVTLRCSPISGHKSVSWYQQVLGQGPQFIFQYYEKEERGRGNFPDRFSARQFPNYSSELNVNALLLGDSALYLCASSRDSSAANTGELFFGEGSRLTVL.